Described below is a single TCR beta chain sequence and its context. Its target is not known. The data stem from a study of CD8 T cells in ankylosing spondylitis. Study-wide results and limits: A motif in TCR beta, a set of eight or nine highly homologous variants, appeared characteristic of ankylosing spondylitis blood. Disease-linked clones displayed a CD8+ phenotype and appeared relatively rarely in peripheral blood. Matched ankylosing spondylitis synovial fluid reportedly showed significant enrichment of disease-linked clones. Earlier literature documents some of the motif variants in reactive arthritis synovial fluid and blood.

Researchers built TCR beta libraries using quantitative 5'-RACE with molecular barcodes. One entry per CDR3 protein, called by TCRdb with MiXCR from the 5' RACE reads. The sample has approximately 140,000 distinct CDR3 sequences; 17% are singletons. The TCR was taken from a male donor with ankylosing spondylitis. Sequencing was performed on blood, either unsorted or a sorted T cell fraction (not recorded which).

The CDR3 DNA is TGCAGCGTTGAATTGGACAGCAATCAGCCCCAGCATTTT. This sequence encodes CSVELDSNQPQHF. V and J are TRBV29-1 and TRBJ1-5; no definite D call. CDR3 size: 13 residues. CDR1 is SQVTM and CDR2 is ANQGSEA in the germline V gene. V shed 2 bases and J shed 1 base, with 6 bases lying between them.